This T cell receptor (beta chain) came from a study of PD-1 blockade in mismatch repair-deficient tumors (dated by TCRdb to about 2017). With respect to the entire study: Between late 2013 and late 2016, the trial enrolled 80 to 95 consecutive patients with approximately 12 types of mismatch repair-deficient cancer, all of whom had received prior treatment and were progressing. Deep sequencing of TCR CDR3 regions was used to track tumor-associated T cell clones in peripheral blood of patients responding to PD-1 blockade.

The CDR3 goes from the cysteine to the phenylalanine over 13 residues. This entry keeps only the CDR3 DNA: 39 bases, framed from base 1. According to the germline V gene (reference sequence), CDR1 reads SEHNR and CDR2 reads FQNEAQ. V loses 1 base, J loses 8 bases, and the germline ends lie 11 bases apart. In regard to this clone: Its cognate antigen has yet to be identified. Base qualities are not recorded, but no much larger clone differs from it by a single base.

The paper's findings and limits, for the study overall: Clones residing in the tumor, which were often undetectable in blood before treatment, expanded quickly after pembrolizumab and then contracted, generally before radiologic responses.

The library was built by means of the immunoSEQ multiplex PCR assay. TCRdb provides this immuneACCESS table in a form limited to in-frame rearrangements. Some clones are lacking; in checked studies, under half of them reflect an unresolved V gene, and why the rest are absent is not known. Recorded for this sample are about 1,000 clones; 78% of them occurred a single time. 11% of the sample belongs to the ten largest clones. Explained via the paper, the time point label denotes: archival surgical resection tumor tissue. For each enrolled patient, mismatch repair deficiency was established using either polymerase chain reaction or immunohistochemistry. TCR sequencing was performed for a few patients who responded to pembrolizumab therapy. Tumor tissue for TCR sequencing came from archival surgical resections of the three responding patients. Pembrolizumab PD-1 blockade was prospectively tested in advanced mismatch repair-deficient cancers, regardless of tissue of origin, in the phase II trial.

The sequence links TRBV7-9 to TRBJ1-2, with no reliable assignment of the D segment. The sample was primary tumor tissue, taken from a patient treated with pembrolizumab. The clonotype was recovered from an adult with mismatch repair-deficient cancer. In nucleotide form, the sequence is TGTGCCAGCAGCTTAGACACACCACGGGGCTACACCTTC. This encodes CASSLDTPRGYTF.